The TCR beta chain described here comes from a study of T cell repertoires in cytomegalovirus infection. Overall study context: Through public TCR beta signatures, both CMV infection and matching HLA type were indicated.

The ends were cut back, 3 bases at V and 0 bases at J, with 5 bases in the middle. The CDR3 is made up of 13 amino acids. Germline V lookup: CDR1 LNHDA, CDR2 SQIVND (reference sequence). TCRdb fed the reads into MiXCR, producing one record per CDR3 protein. The sample records tens of thousands of distinct CDR3 sequences, about 30% being singletons. This clonotype has only a few counts. The antigen is not known. This clonotype was sampled from a human donor in good health (CMV status not recorded). Some clones in this sample may be carry-over from other donors' samples. This chain connects TRBV19 to TRBJ2-5; D remains unclear. Sequencing used CD8+ T cells from cultured PBMCs, obtained from culture after CMV antigen stimulation. The CDR3 DNA sequence: TGTGCCAGTAGTATCCAGGACCAAGAGACCCAGTACTTC. Translation: CASSIQDQETQYF.